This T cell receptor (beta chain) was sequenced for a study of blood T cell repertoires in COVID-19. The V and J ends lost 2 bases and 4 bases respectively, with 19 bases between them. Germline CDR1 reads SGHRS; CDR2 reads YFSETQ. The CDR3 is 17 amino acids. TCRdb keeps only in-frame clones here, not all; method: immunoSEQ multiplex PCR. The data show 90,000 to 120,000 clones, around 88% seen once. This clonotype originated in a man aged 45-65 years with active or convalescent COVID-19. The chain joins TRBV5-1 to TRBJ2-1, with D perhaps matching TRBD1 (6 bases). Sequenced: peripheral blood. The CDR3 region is CASSFRTVQLPYNEQFF. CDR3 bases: TGCGCCAGCAGCTTCCGGACAGTCCAACTACCATACAATGAGCAGTTCTTC.